This T cell receptor beta chain was retrieved from a study of T cell repertoires in cytomegalovirus infection. Whole-study context: Based on public TCR beta signatures, there were indications of CMV infection and of a matching HLA type.

V was pared by 3 bases and J by 4 bases, with 21 bases between. The CDR3 length is 18 residues. In germline, CDR1 is MGHRA, CDR2 YSYEKL. Study conclusions and caveats: Across the ex vivo response, the dominant clonotypes were HLA-C-restricted CMV-specific TCR beta clonotypes. Of the TCR beta families, the public ones yielded a cumulative frequency that identified carriers of CMV plus the relevant HLA.

As concerns this clonotype: Antigen unknown.

MiXCR, applied by TCRdb to the reads, yields one record per CDR3 protein. The sample yields roughly 230,000 distinct CDR3 sequences, over 15% seen once. The sample was CD8+ T cells from PBMCs. The chain couples TRBV4-1 to TRBJ2-2, with D possibly being TRBD2 (5 bases). The clonotype originates from a human donor in good health (CMV status not recorded). Some clones in this sample may be carry-over from other donors' samples. The CDR3 loop reads CASSHASFGSGVTGELFF. CDR3 DNA: TGCGCCAGCAGCCATGCCTCGTTTGGGAGTGGAGTCACCGGGGAGCTGTTTTTT.